The next 32 T cell receptor beta chains were all read from a single sample in a study of shared clonotypes between healthy human individuals. Naive CD8 populations comprised CD45RO-negative cells positively selected for CCR7, excluding terminally differentiated effector memory CD45RA+ cells. Only in-frame clones appear in the TCRdb table, and some are missing; sequencing was by immunoSEQ multiplex PCR. Here the sample spans around 2,000,000 clones, approximately 94% being singletons. The specimen sequenced was naive CD8+ T cells sorted from blood. The receptors derive from a man younger than 30 in good health.

This clone was seen a few times. Other DNA sequences in this specimen translate into the identical CDR3. This sequence joins TRBV9 and TRBJ1-2; D remains ambiguous. Between the trimmed V and J ends, which lost 0 bases and 2 bases, there was a span of 8 bases. The CDR3 is made up of 14 amino acids. The germline CDR1 and CDR2 sequences are SGDLS and YYNGEE. The CDR3 bases are TGTGCCAGCAGCGTAGGAGGGCAGAACTATGGCTACACCTTC. As protein: CASSVGGQNYGYTF. The full variable domain, its missing parts supplied by reference TRBV9 and TRBJ1-2, is DSGVTQTPKHLITATGQRVTLRCSPRSGDLSVYWYQQSLDQGLQFLIQYYNGEERAKGNILERFSAQQFPDLHSELNLSSLELGDSALYFCASSVGGQNYGYTFGSGTRLTVV.

The chain uses TRBV7-8 and TRBJ1-6, with 9 nucleotides matching TRBD1. CDR3 size: 15 residues. Trimming removed 5 bases from V and 7 bases from J; junction bases left unmatched: 6. Germline CDR1 reads SGHVS; CDR2 reads FQNEAQ. CDR3 residues: CASSPRQGDNSPLHF. CDR3 nucleotides: TGTGCCAGCAGCCCGCGACAGGGGGACAATTCACCCCTCCACTTT.

The genes are TRBV2 and TRBJ2-5; D gene unclear. Germline V CDR1 and CDR2: SNHLY, FYNNEI. There are 13 residues in the CDR3. The V end was cut by 7 bases, the J end by 1 base, with 10 bases between. DNA of the CDR3: TGTGCCAGCATGGGTGTCGGCCAAGAGACCCAGTACTTC. Translating gives CASMGVGQETQYF.

This rearrangement joins TRBV4-1 to TRBJ2-7; 8 bases are a match to TRBD2. The V and J ends lost 1 base and 3 bases, in that order; junction bases with no gene match: 5. Germline CDR1 reads MGHRA; CDR2 reads YSYEKL. This CDR3 is 15 amino acids long. Here the CDR3 DNA reads TGCGCCAGCAGCCAAGGGGGACTAGAGATCTACGAGCAGTACTTC. It is translated as CASSQGGLEIYEQYF.

The chain has TRBV7-9 and TRBJ2-1, with D possibly TRBD1 on 6 matching bases. Germline CDR1 and CDR2: SEHNR and FQNEAQ (reference sequence). This CDR3 region has 14 residues. Trimming stripped 2 bases from V and 8 bases from J, with 13 bases between. The CDR3 loop reads CASSLQGIFDEQFF. CDR3 DNA: TGTGCCAGCAGCTTACAGGGGATTTTCGATGAGCAGTTCTTC.

CDR3 sequence: CASKGTDTQYF. In DNA form, the CDR3 reads TGTGCCAGCAAAGGCACAGATACGCAGTATTTT. The chain links TRBV2 to TRBJ2-3; D not resolved. CDR1 and CDR2 from the germline V gene are SNHLY and FYNNEI. CDR3 size: 11 residues. Trimming cost V 7 bases and J 1 base, with 3 bases left between them. The full variable domain, with the rest looked up from reference TRBV2 and TRBJ2-3, is EPEVTQTPSHQVTQMGQEVILRCVPISNHLYFYWYRQILGQKVEFLVSFYNNEISEKSEIFDDQFSVERPDGSNFTLKIRSTKLEDSAMYFCASKGTDTQYFGPGTRLTVL.

The chain's CDR3 is CASSRWAYQPQHF. CDR3 coding DNA: TGTGCCAGCAGCCGATGGGCGTATCAGCCCCAGCATTTT. V usage is TRBV6-1 and J usage is TRBJ1-5; D is ambiguous. The CDR3 runs 13 residues. The V gene's germline CDR1 is MNHNS and CDR2 SASEGT. The V and J ends lost 6 bases and 5 bases respectively, with 11 bases between them.

This clone came up once. The chain has TRBV7-8 and TRBJ2-7, with a possible D match to TRBD1 (5 bases). The CDR3 consists of 13 residues. V lost 3 bases and J 2 bases, leaving 8 bases between the germline ends. The germline V gene encodes CDR1 SGHVS and CDR2 FQNEAQ. CDR3 loop: CASSFRVTYEQYF. Here the CDR3 DNA reads TGTGCCAGCAGCTTCAGGGTTACCTACGAGCAGTACTTC.

The V and J genes are TRBV6-1 and TRBJ2-1; 10 bases align to TRBD2. V lost 8 bases to trimming and J lost 9 bases; unmatched junction nucleotides: 7. From germline, CDR1 is MNHNS and CDR2 SASEGT. This CDR3 is built from 13 residues. The CDR3 reads CASPAGGLGEQFF. Written as DNA, the CDR3 is TGTGCCAGCCCAGCGGGGGGGCTCGGTGAGCAGTTCTTC.

About this clone itself: The sample contains more than one DNA sequence encoding this CDR3. This chain links TRBV28 with TRBJ2-3, with D uncertain. CDR1 is MDHEN, CDR2 SYDVKM, per germline. The ends were cut back, 5 bases at V and 0 bases at J, with 3 bases in the middle. The CDR3 contains 12 residues. The CDR3 DNA reads as TGTGCCAGCAGTCTGAGCACAGATACGCAGTATTTT. It yields the protein CASSLSTDTQYF.

Of note for this clone: Other DNA sequences of this sample code for an identical CDR3. The V gene is TRBV5-4, the J gene TRBJ1-2, with D maybe TRBD1 (6 bases). Trimming shortened V by 0 bases and J by 4 bases, and 10 bases separated the two germline ends. The CDR3 consists of 14 residues. In germline, CDR1 is SGHNT, CDR2 YYREEE (reference sequence). In DNA form, the CDR3 reads TGTGCCAGCAGCTTGGGACAGGTTGGCTATGGCTACACCTTC. It specifies CASSLGQVGYGYTF.

The chain uses TRBV4-3 and TRBJ2-7; D gene uncertain. The V end lost 0 bases, the J end lost 1 base, and 10 bases lay between the germline ends. This CDR3 contains 15 residues. The germline gives CDR1 LGHNA, CDR2 YSLEER. The CDR3 DNA sequence: TGCGCCAGCAGCCAAGAAGTAGGCCGATCCTACGAGCAGTACTTC. Translating it yields CASSQEVGRSYEQYF.

About this clone itself: The same CDR3 arises from other DNA sequences in this sample as well. The chain uses TRBV19 and TRBJ2-7; no reliable D call. Germline lookup yields CDR1 LNHDA and CDR2 SQIVND (reference sequence). Deletions cut 5 bases from V and 4 bases from J, with 9 bases between. This CDR3 has 12 residues. CDR3 DNA sequence: TGTGCCAGTAGTCAAGGGCCTTACGAGCAGTACTTC. Protein: CASSQGPYEQYF.

This clone has only one observation. This sequence joins TRBV9 and TRBJ2-7, with 9 bases identical to TRBD1. Germline V gene lookup returns CDR1 SGDLS and CDR2 YYNGEE. The ends lost 3 bases at V and 4 bases at J; junction bases unmatched: 8. This CDR3 has 15 residues. As DNA, the CDR3 is TGTGCCAGCAGCGCCCGAACGGGACAGGGTTACGAGCAGTACTTC. Its protein is CASSARTGQGYEQYF.

The CDR3 here is CASSADTYYTEAFF. In nucleotides, the CDR3 is TGTGCCAGCAGTGCCGACACGTATTACACTGAAGCTTTCTTT. The J gene is TRBJ1-1, the V gene TRBV28; D gene ambiguous. The CDR3 spans 14 residues. The V end was cut by 5 bases, the J end by 3 bases, with 13 bases between. Germline V gene lookup returns CDR1 MDHEN and CDR2 SYDVKM.

The rearrangement uses TRBV5-4 and TRBJ1-3, with D unresolved. With 5 bases removed from V and 0 bases from J, the gap between germline ends came to 6 bases. This CDR3 contains 13 residues. Germline V gene data show CDR1 as SGHNT and CDR2 as YYREEE (reference sequence). CDR3 sequence (DNA): TGTGCCAGCAGGCACCCCTCTGGAAACACCATATATTTT. The encoded protein is CASRHPSGNTIYF.

V and J are TRBV7-9 and TRBJ2-7, with TRBD1 matching 11 bases. The CDR3 contains 16 residues. The junction had 6 bases not matched to a gene; V was cut back by 3 bases and J by 2 bases. Germline V gene sequence: CDR1 SEHNR, CDR2 FQNEAQ (reference sequence). The CDR3 here is CASSFPGGQGAYEQYF. CDR3 nucleotides: TGTGCCAGCAGCTTCCCAGGGGGACAGGGGGCCTACGAGCAGTACTTC.

This chain connects TRBV28 to TRBJ2-3; a weak D match, TRBD1 (6 bases). The CDR3 runs to 17 residues. Trimming cost V 5 bases and J 0 bases, with 18 bases left between them. Germline assignment: CDR1 MDHEN and CDR2 SYDVKM. The CDR3 reads CASSPTGPLFSTDTQYF. The CDR3 region has the DNA TGTGCCAGCAGTCCCACAGGGCCCCTCTTTAGCACAGATACGCAGTATTTT.

The chain links TRBV5-1 to TRBJ2-3, with a weak D call TRBD2 (5 bases). V was cut by 4 bases and J by 0 bases, with 15 bases left in between. The CDR3 totals 16 residues. The germline V gene has CDR1 SGHRS and CDR2 YFSETQ. The CDR3 DNA reads TGCGCCAGCAGCAAGGAGGCGGACGGTAGCACAGATACGCAGTATTTT. Translated: CASSKEADGSTDTQYF.

The gene calls are TRBV30 and TRBJ1-1; no firm D call. The V end lost 1 base, the J end lost 0 bases, and 9 bases lay between the germline ends. This CDR3 spans 14 amino acids. Germline V gene sequence: CDR1 GTSNPN, CDR2 SVGIG (reference sequence). CDR3 coding DNA: TGTGCCTGGAGTGGTGAACAGCTGAACACTGAAGCTTTCTTT. Its translation is CAWSGEQLNTEAFF.

The chain couples TRBV11-2 to TRBJ2-7; the match to TRBD2 covers 11 bases. After removal of 4 bases from V and 6 bases from J, the junction contained 14 bases not matched to a gene. The germline V gene encodes CDR1 SGHAT and CDR2 FQNNGV. CDR3 length: 17 residues. CDR3 coding DNA: TGTGCCAGCAGCTGGGTTGCGGGCACTAGCGGGGGCGGCGAGCAGTACTTC. The encoded protein is CASSWVAGTSGGGEQYF. Complete variable domain (other parts from reference TRBV11-2 and TRBJ2-7): EAGVAQSPRYKIIEKRQSVAFWCNPISGHATLYWYQQILGQGPKLLIQFQNNGVVDDSQLPKDRFSAERLKGVDSTLKIQPAKLEDSAVYLCASSWVAGTSGGGEQYFGPGTRLTVT.

The V and J genes are TRBV4-3 and TRBJ2-7, with 8 positions matching TRBD2. The CDR3 loop spans 18 amino acids. Germline V gene data show CDR1 as LGHNA and CDR2 as YSLEER. The J segment lost 5 bases and the V segment lost 0 bases, leaving 15 bases of the junction unmatched. The CDR3 nucleotides read TGCGCCAGCAGCCAAGATTGGACTAGCTCCACCCCACGGGACGAGCAGTACTTC. Amino acids: CASSQDWTSSTPRDEQYF.

With respect to this clone: The junction departs from germline at one end; a sequencing error may be responsible. The chain carries TRBV27 and TRBJ2-1, with 8 bases fitting TRBD2. CDR3 size: 16 residues. Germline V gene lookup returns CDR1 MNHEY and CDR2 SMNVEV (reference sequence). The DNA for the CDR3 is TGTGCCAGCAGTCTATCAGCGGGGGCTTTCTACAATGAGCAGTTCTTC. Amino acid sequence: CASSLSAGAFYNEQFF.

CDR3: CASSEATGAGSYNEQFF. CDR3 coding DNA: TGTGCCAGCAGTGAAGCCACAGGGGCCGGGTCCTACAATGAGCAGTTCTTC. V gene TRBV6-1 combines with J gene TRBJ2-1; 7 bases align to TRBD1. The ends lost 0 bases at V and 1 base at J; junction bases unmatched: 6. The CDR3 spans 17 residues. Germline V gene sequence: CDR1 MNHNS, CDR2 SASEGT.

The chain recombines TRBV13 with TRBJ1-3, with D perhaps TRBD1 (5 bases). The V gene lost 6 bases and the J gene lost 9 bases, with 12 bases spanning the gap. Germline values: CDR1 PRHDT, CDR2 FYEKMQ (reference sequence). The CDR3 totals 12 residues. CDR3 sequence (DNA): TGTGCCAGCAGAGGGAACGGGGGCACCATATATTTT. Translating gives CASRGNGGTIYF. Supplemented by reference TRBV13 and TRBJ1-3, the full variable domain reads AAGVIQSPRHLIKEKRETATLKCYPIPRHDTVYWYQQGPGQDPQFLISFYEKMQSDKGSIPDRFSAQQFSDYHSELNMSSLELGDSALYFCASRGNGGTIYFGEGSWLTVV.

The chain recombines TRBV4-1 with TRBJ1-2, with D possibly TRBD1 on 6 matching bases. The V and J ends lost 4 bases and 4 bases respectively, with 13 bases between them. This CDR3 is built from 14 residues. The germline V gene encodes CDR1 MGHRA and CDR2 YSYEKL. The CDR3 coding sequence is TGCGCCAGCAGCCCAAAGGACAGCCTCTATGGCTACACCTTC. Protein sequence: CASSPKDSLYGYTF.

This chain connects TRBV5-1 to TRBJ2-7, with TRBD1 matching over 8 bases. The CDR3 runs 13 residues. Germline CDR1 reads SGHRS; CDR2 reads YFSETQ. V trimming: 4 bases; J trimming: 5 bases; junction bases outside the gene matches: 5. CDR3 sequence: CASSMDRADEQYF. The CDR3 nucleotides are TGCGCCAGCAGCATGGACAGGGCTGACGAGCAGTACTTC.

The chain has TRBV10-1 and TRBJ2-2; 8 bases are a match to TRBD2. There are 16 residues in the CDR3. Germline V lookup: CDR1 WNHNN, CDR2 SYGVQD (reference sequence). J gave up 1 base and V 5 bases, and 6 bases lay outside the gene matches. CDR3 protein: CASSPGTSWNTGELFF. DNA of the CDR3: TGCGCCAGCAGTCCCGGGACTAGTTGGAACACCGGGGAGCTGTTTTTT.

This clone came up a few times. The V call is TRBV12-2, the J call TRBJ1-2. TRBV12-2 is labeled a pseudogene. This CDR3 spans 15 amino acids. The CDR3 bases are TGTGCAAGTCGCCCCGGAGCCTTGGGGGGACGGGGCTACACCTTC. Protein: CASRPGALGGRGYTF.

The chain links TRBV30 to TRBJ1-6; D call uncertain. CDR3 length equals 11 residues. V was clipped by 4 bases and J by 8 bases, with 6 bases between them. Germline CDR1 reads GTSNPN; CDR2 reads SVGIG (reference sequence). The CDR3 nucleotides read TGTGCCTGGAATACGGATTCACCCCTCCACTTT. Protein product: CAWNTDSPLHF.

This clone was found a few times. The V call is TRBV19, the J call TRBJ2-7; D perhaps matches TRBD1 (6 bases). Germline V lookup: CDR1 LNHDA, CDR2 SQIVND (reference sequence). V was trimmed by 7 bases and J by 5 bases, leaving 9 bases between them. The CDR3 sequence is 11 residues long. CDR3 coding DNA: TGTGCCAGTAAGGGGGTGGACGAGCAGTACTTC. Residues: CASKGVDEQYF.

Only one count was recorded for this clone. The chain links TRBV29-1 to TRBJ2-3; no reliable D call. CDR1 is SQVTM and CDR2 is ANQGSEA in the germline V gene. The CDR3 length is 16 residues. V was clipped by 0 bases and J by 0 bases, with 13 bases between them. The CDR3 spells CSVEDPARYSTDTQYF. The DNA for the CDR3 is TGCAGCGTTGAAGATCCAGCCCGCTATAGCACAGATACGCAGTATTTT.